This TCR beta chain was identified in a study of cytomegalovirus exposure and HLA in healthy donors. Study results and caveats: One later analysis reportedly identified an Asian-associated ancestry cluster that showed fewer N-insertions than the roughly 670-donor mean. Cytomegalovirus status was reportedly diagnosed by the classifier with high specificity and sensitivity.

Germline assignment: CDR1 LGHNA and CDR2 YSLEER. The CDR3 loop spans 17 amino acids. Concerning this clone: Its antigen is unidentified. One end of the junction fails to match germline, which may point to a read error.

At collection, donors were nominally healthy, but unrecorded immune exposures were probable. The PCR made use of 60 Vbeta and 13 Jbeta primers. Using immunoSEQ multiplex PCR, the repertoire was profiled, and TCRdb retains in-frame clones only, with some absent. The data include 150,000 or so clones; the top ten clones carry more than 1.5%. The chain carries TRBV4-3 and TRBJ2-7; 7 nucleotides agree with TRBD2. The source material was PBMCs. The sequence was collected from a man aged 18-30 years in good health and CMV-seronegative. CDR3 in amino acids: CASSQSGSPSGSYERYF. DNA of the CDR3: TGCGCCAGCAGCCAAAGTGGTAGTCCTAGCGGCTCCTACGAGCGGTACTTC.